One TCR beta chain is described in this entry. Its specificity is unknown. V lost 1 base and J 5 bases, leaving 8 bases between the germline ends. CDR1 and CDR2 (germline): LNHDA, SQIVND (reference sequence). The CDR3 contains 14 residues. The sample originates from a study of T-cell reconstitution after alpha-beta-depleted transplantation in children. Study results and limitations: Day-60 TCRbeta diversity that was high in some patients was derived from surviving recipient T cells and thymic progenitors.

A TCRbeta library incorporating unique molecular identifiers was prepared. Using its own MiXCR run on the PCR reads, TCRdb lists one record per CDR3 protein. The repertoire has a few hundred thousand distinct CDR3 sequences, 15% to 20% of them found once; the top ten carry approximately 29%. The clonotype comes from a boy under two years old who had a stem cell transplant for Wiskott-Aldrich syndrome, so the T cells may come from the graft donor. The chain couples TRBV19 to TRBJ2-2; possibly TRBD2 for D (5 bases). The input for sequencing was PBMCs, mostly from graft donor cells, taken 360 days after TCRalphabeta/CD19-depleted stem cell transplant. The CDR3 DNA follows: TGTGCCAGTAGTATAGCGGGAACGACCGGGGAGCTGTTTTTT. It translates to CASSIAGTTGELFF.